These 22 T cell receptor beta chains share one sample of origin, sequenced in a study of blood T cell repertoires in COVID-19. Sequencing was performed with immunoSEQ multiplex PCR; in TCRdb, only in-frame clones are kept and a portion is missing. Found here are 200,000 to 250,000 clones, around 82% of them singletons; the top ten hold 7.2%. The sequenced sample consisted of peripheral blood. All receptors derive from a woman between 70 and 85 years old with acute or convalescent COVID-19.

The CDR3 spells CASSPSTGGPQPQHF. The DNA for the CDR3 is TGTGCCAGCTCACCCTCTACAGGGGGCCCTCAGCCCCAGCATTTT. This chain joins TRBV18 and TRBJ1-5, with 9 bases fitting TRBD1. J was trimmed by 6 bases and V by 3 bases; bases with no gene match: 6. The CDR3 spans 15 residues. Germline V gives CDR1 KGHSH, CDR2 LQKENI.

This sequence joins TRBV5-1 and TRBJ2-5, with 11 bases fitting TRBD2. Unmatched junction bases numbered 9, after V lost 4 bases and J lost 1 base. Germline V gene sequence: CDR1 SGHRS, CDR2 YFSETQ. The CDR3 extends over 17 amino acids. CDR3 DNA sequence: TGCGCCAGCAGCCAACGACCGGGACTAGCGGCCCAAGAGACCCAGTACTTC. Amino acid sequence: CASSQRPGLAAQETQYF.

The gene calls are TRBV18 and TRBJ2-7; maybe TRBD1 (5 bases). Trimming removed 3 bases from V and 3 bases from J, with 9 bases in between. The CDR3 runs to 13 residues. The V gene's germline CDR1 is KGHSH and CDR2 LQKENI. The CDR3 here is CASSPSTDYEQYF. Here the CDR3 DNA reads TGTGCCAGCTCACCGTCGACAGACTACGAGCAGTACTTC.

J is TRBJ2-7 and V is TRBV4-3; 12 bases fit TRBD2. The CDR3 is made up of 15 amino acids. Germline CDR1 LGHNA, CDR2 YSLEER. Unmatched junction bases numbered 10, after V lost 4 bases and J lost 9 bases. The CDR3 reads CASSLHWTSGAAQYF. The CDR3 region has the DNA TGCGCCAGCAGCCTACATTGGACTAGCGGGGCAGCGCAGTACTTC.

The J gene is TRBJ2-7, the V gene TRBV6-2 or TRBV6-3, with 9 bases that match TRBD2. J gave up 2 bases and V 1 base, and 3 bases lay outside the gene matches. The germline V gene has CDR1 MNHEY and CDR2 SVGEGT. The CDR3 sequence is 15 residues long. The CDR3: CASSYLLAGAYEQYV. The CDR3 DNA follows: TGTGCCAGCAGTTACTTACTAGCGGGCGCCTACGAGCAGTACGTC.

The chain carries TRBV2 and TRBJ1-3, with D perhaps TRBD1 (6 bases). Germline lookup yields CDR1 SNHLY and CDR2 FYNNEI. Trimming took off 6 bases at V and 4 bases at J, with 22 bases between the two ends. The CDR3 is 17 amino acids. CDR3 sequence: CASSSDRPWTAGNTIYF. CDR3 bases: TGTGCCAGCAGCTCGGACCGCCCCTGGACAGCGGGAAACACCATATATTTT.

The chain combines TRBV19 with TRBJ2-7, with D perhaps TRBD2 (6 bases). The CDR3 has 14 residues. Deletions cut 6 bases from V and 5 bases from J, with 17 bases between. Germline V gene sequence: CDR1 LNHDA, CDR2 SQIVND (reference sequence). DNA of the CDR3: TGTGCCAGTAGCCCAACAGGACGGGGGAACGAGCAGTACTTC. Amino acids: CASSPTGRGNEQYF.

In nucleotides, the CDR3 is TGTGCCAGCAGCTTATTCCAGGCCACAGATACGCAGTATTTT. This codes for CASSLFQATDTQYF. The chain uses TRBV11-2 and TRBJ2-3; D ambiguous. There are 14 residues in the CDR3. Germline V gene lookup returns CDR1 SGHAT and CDR2 FQNNGV. V lost 2 bases and J lost 2, with 8 bases in between.

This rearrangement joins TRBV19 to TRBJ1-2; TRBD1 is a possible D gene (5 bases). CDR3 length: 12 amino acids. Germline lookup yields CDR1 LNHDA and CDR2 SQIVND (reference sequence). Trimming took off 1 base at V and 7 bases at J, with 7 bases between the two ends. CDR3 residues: CASSIGRAGYTF. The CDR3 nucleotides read TGTGCCAGTAGTATAGGCAGGGCTGGCTACACCTTC. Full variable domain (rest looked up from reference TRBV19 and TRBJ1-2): DGGITQSPKYLFRKEGQNVTLSCEQNLNHDAMYWYRQDPGQGLRLIYYSQIVNDFQKGDIAEGYSVSREKKESFPLTVTSAQKNPTAFYLCASSIGRAGYTFGSGTRLTVV.

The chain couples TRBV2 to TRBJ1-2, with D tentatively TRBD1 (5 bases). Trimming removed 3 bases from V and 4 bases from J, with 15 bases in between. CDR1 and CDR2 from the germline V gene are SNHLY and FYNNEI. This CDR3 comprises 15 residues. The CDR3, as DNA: TGTGCCAGCAGTGAGCGACAGAGACTTCTCTATGGCTACACCTTC. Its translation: CASSERQRLLYGYTF.

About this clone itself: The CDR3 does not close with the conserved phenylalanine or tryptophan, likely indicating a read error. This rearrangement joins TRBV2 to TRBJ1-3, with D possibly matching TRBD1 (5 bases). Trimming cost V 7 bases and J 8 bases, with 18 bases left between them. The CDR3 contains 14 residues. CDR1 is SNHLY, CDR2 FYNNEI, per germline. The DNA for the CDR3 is TGTGCCAGCACCGGCGGGAGGTTGGGGGACACCATATATCTT. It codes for CASTGGRLGDTIYL.

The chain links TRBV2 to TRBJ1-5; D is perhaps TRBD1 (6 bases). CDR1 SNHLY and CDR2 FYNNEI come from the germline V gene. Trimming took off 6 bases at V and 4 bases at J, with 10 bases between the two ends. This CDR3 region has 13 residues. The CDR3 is CASSPQGNQPQHF. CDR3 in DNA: TGTGCCAGCAGCCCCCAGGGGAATCAGCCCCAGCATTTT.

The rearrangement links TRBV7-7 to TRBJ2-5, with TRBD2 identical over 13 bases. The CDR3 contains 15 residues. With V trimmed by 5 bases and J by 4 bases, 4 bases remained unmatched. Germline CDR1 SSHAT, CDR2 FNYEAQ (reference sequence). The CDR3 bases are TGTGCCAGCAGCCTGGGACTAGCGGGGAGAGAGACCCAGTACTTC. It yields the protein CASSLGLAGRETQYF.

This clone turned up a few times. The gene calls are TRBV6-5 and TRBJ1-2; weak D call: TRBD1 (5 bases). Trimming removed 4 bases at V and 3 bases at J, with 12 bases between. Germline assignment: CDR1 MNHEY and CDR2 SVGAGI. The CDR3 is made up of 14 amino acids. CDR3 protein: CASSSTVGDYGYTF. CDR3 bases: TGTGCCAGCAGTTCCACGGTAGGGGACTATGGCTACACCTTC.

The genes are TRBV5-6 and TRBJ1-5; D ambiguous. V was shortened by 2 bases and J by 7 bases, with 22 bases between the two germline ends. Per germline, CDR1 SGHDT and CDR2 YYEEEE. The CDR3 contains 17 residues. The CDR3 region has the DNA TGTGCCAGCAGCTTTTCGGGCAGGCGGGGATCGGGGCAGCCCCAGCATTTT. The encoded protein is CASSFSGRRGSGQPQHF. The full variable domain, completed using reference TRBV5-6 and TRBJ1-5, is DAGVTQSPTHLIKTRGQQVTLRCSPKSGHDTVSWYQQALGQGPQFIFQYYEEEERQRGNFPDRFSGHQFPNYSSELNVNALLLGDSALYLCASSFSGRRGSGQPQHFGDGTRLSIL.

The CDR3 is CASSSLRGGASYNEQFF. CDR3 coding DNA: TGTGCCAGCAGCTCCCTTCGGGGGGGCGCCTCCTACAATGAGCAGTTCTTC. The chain couples TRBV9 to TRBJ2-1; 8 nucleotides agree with TRBD2. This CDR3 has 17 residues. Germline CDR1 SGDLS, CDR2 YYNGEE. V dropped 4 bases and J dropped 0; count of bases not matched to a gene: 9.

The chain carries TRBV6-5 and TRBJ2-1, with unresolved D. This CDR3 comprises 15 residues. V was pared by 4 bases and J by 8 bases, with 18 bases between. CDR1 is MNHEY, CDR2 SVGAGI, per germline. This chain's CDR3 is CASSSPSVGAYEQFF. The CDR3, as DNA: TGTGCCAGCAGTTCCCCCAGCGTTGGTGCATATGAGCAGTTCTTC.

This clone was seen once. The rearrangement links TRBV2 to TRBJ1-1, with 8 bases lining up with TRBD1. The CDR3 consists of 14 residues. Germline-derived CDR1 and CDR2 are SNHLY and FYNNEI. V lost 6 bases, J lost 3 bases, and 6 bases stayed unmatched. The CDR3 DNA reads TGTGCCAGCAGCCTACAGGGGGGTGACACTGAAGCTTTCTTT. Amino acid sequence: CASSLQGGDTEAFF.

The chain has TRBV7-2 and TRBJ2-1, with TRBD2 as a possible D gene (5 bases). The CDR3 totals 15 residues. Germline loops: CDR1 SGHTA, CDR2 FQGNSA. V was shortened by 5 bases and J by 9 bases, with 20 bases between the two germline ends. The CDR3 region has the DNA TGTGCCAGCAGCCTCAAGCGGACCCCCGAGGGTGAGCAGTTCTTC. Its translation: CASSLKRTPEGEQFF.

The CDR3 DNA reads TGTGCCAGCAGTTACCTACCGGACAGGGCCAACTATGGCTACACCTTC. It is translated as CASSYLPDRANYGYTF. The V call is TRBV6-6, the J call TRBJ1-2; 8 nucleotides match TRBD1. After removal of 2 bases from V and 2 bases from J, the junction contained 7 bases not matched to a gene. The length of the CDR3 is 16 residues. Germline V gene sequence: CDR1 MNHNY, CDR2 SVGAGI (reference sequence).

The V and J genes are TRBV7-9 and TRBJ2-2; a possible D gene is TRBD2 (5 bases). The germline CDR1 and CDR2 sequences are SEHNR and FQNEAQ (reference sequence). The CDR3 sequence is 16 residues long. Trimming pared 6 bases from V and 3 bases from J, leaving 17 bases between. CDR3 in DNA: TGTGCCAGCAGAAGAGGGCCAGAAGCGTACACCGGGGAGCTGTTTTTT. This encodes CASRRGPEAYTGELFF.

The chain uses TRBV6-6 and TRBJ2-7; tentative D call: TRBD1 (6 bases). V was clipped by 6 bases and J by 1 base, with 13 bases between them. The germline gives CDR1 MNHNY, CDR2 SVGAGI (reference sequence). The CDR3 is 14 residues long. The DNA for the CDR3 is TGTGCCAGCAGCCTCGGACAGAAGTCCTACGAGCAGTACGTC. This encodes CASSLGQKSYEQYV.